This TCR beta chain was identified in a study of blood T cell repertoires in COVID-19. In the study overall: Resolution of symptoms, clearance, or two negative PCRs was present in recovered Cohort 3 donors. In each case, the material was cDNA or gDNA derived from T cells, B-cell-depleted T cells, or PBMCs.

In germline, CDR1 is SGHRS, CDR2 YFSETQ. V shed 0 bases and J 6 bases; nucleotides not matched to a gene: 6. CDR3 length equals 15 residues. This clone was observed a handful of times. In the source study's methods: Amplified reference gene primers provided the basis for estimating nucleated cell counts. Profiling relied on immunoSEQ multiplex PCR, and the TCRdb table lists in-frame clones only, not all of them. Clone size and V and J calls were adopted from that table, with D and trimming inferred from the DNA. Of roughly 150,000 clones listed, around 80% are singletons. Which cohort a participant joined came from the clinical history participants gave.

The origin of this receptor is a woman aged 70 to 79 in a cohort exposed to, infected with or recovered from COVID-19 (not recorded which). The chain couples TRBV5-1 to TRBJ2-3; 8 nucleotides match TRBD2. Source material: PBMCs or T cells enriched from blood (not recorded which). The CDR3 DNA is TGCGCCAGCAGCTTGGAACGGGAGGGTAGGGATACGCAGTATTTT. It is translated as CASSLEREGRDTQYF.